This TCR beta chain is drawn from a study of shared clonotypes between healthy human individuals (dated by TCRdb to 2019 to 2021). Turning to the overall study: The cohort comprised a couple of women and a few men aged 18 to 49 years. The study deeply sequenced blood TCR repertoires of roughly five healthy adults to estimate repertoire size and the extent of clonotype sharing between individuals. To increase sequencing depth and limit assay-specific biases, TCR repertoire library preparation and sequencing were carried out by different laboratories using diverse techniques. Leukapheresis yielded between about 0.85 and 9.5 billion PBMCs per donor. For each donor, CD4 naive and CD4 memory were each run on three plates, CD8 naive on two plates, and CD8 memory on one plate. Here is what the overall study found, with its caveats: Incomplete sequencing was indicated by rarefaction of sorted-subset datasets, despite the large sequencing depth. Higher generation probabilities were observed for clonotypes shared by all four sorted-subset donors than for non-shared clonotypes. Sampling was limited to blood, and TCR repertoires in tissue likely differ from TCR repertoires in blood. Estimated clonotype richness was generally larger for naive than for memory subsets. About 5% of naive CD4, 3.5% of naive CD8, 2% to 2.5% of memory CD4, and 0.4% of memory CD8 clonotypes were shared across a few donors. Based on pairwise subsampling, the degree of clonotype sharing among donors was expected to be affected by sequencing depth. The genetic and exposure-history diversity represented was limited by the small number of donors.

Using the deep immunoSEQ assay, TCR CDR3 regions were amplified from genomic DNA by multiplex PCR. For each cell subset, the extracted genomic DNA was distributed evenly across all wells of several immunoSEQ 96-well plates, and each plate served as one replicate. For sorted subsets, 200 ng of genomic DNA, equivalent to 30,000 or so T cell genomes, went into each replicate PCR. Purified libraries were measured with a Qubit 3.0 fluorometer, size-checked on a Bioanalyzer 2100, and measured again with the KAPA Library Quantification kit. Every immunoSEQ 96-well plate was sequenced on a dedicated single-read 150-cycle Illumina NextSeq 550 flow cell. The authors' pipeline ran thus. Because the immunoSEQ output included only junctional sequences and no quality scores, the filtering could not be the same as the filtering used for full-length reads. Sequences were annotated with PyIR, a Python wrapper for IgBLAST v1.9, using IMGT germline references to assign V/J genes and CDR3. Reads were filtered out if the reads had weak V/J assignments (E-value above 1e-6), no CDR3, stop codons, out-of-frame junctions, or ambiguous translated residues. V3J clonotypes were defined as sequences sharing the same inferred V gene, J gene, and CDR3 amino acid sequence. Percentage overlap between repertoires was computed as shared unique clonotypes divided by the size of the smaller repertoire. Repertoire richness was assessed with RTK rarefaction, the Chao1 estimator, and Recon v2.1 estimates of unobserved clonotypes. For all TCRbeta clonotypes obtained by the gDNA method from four donors, generation probabilities were computed with OLGA. Imported from immuneACCESS, the table was reduced by TCRdb to in-frame sequences with V and J called. These copies leave out some clones; in studies compared against another copy, an unresolved V gene accounts for under half, and the cause of the remainder is not known. The D gene and trimming were derived from the DNA, and the V and J assignments and clone size from that table. The sample includes 850,000 to 1,200,000 clones, with around four fifths observed a single time. Clones ranked in the top ten supply approximately 1.5% of the sample.

Donors were healthy HIV-negative adults with no recently reported acute infections or vaccinations. Every donor was a Caucasian adult residing in Nashville, Tennessee, USA. CD4+ T cells were enriched by magnetic negative selection; naive cells were then positively selected on CD45RA, and the negative fraction formed the memory subset. Blood was collected by leukapheresis, and PBMCs were isolated by Ficoll-Histopaque density gradient centrifugation and then cryopreserved in liquid nitrogen vapor phase. Analytical flow cytometry was used to check the purity and quantity of every magnetically sorted T cell population. Genomic DNA was isolated from each sorted fraction and quantified by UV absorbance on a Nanodrop 2000c. The CDR3 spans 15 residues, from the cysteine through the phenylalanine. This entry keeps only the CDR3 DNA: 45 bases, framed from base 1. Trimming takes 5 bases from V and 5 bases from J, and the germline ends sit 18 bases apart. CDR1 and CDR2 (SGHTA, FQGTGA) derive from the germline V gene.

A word on this clone: This receptor's antigen is unknown. Within one base of it there is no much larger clone, and no base qualities were kept.

This TCR derives from a man aged 18 to 29 in good health. Input material: memory CD4+ T cells sorted from blood. The sample's cell subset or site, from its label and the paper: CD45RA-negative fraction. Rearrangement joined TRBV7-3 to TRBJ1-2; TRBD1 is possibly the D segment (5 matching bases). The DNA sequence follows: TGTGCCAGCAGCGCCGACGGGGGAGTCAGTTATGGCTACACCTTC. This translates into CASSADGGVSYGYTF.